One and the same sample provided the 2 T cell receptor beta chains below, sequenced in a study of blood T cell repertoires in COVID-19. TCRdb keeps only in-frame clones here, not all; method: immunoSEQ multiplex PCR. The sample shows a few hundred thousand clones, 80% to 90% of them seen only once. The specimen sequenced was PBMCs or T cells enriched from blood (not recorded which). These receptors all come from a woman between 50 and 59 years old who had recovered from COVID-19.

V usage is TRBV12-3 or TRBV12-4 and J usage is TRBJ1-1; D is undetermined. V was trimmed by 3 bases and J by 1 base, leaving 6 bases between them. The CDR3 is 13 residues long. This CDR3 reads CASSFEGNTEAFF. CDR3 coding DNA: TGTGCCAGCAGTTTCGAGGGGAACACTGAAGCTTTCTTT.

The chain links TRBV28 to TRBJ2-2; possible D gene TRBD2, 6 bases. V was pared by 6 bases and J by 4 bases, with 18 bases between. The CDR3 loop spans 16 amino acids. CDR1 and CDR2 from the germline V gene are MDHEN and SYDVKM. The CDR3 nucleotides read TGTGCCAGCAGGGGTACCGGGACTTTTAGCACCGGGGAGCTGTTTTTT. Translating it yields CASRGTGTFSTGELFF.